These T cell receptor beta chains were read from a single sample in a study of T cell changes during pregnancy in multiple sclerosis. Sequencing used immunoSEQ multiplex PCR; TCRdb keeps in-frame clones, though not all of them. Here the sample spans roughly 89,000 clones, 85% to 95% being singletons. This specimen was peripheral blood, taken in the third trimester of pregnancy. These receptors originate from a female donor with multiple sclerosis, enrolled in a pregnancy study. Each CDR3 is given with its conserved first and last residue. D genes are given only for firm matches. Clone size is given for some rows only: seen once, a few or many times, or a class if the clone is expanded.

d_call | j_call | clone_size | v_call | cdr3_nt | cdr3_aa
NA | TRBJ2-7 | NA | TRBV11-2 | TGTGCCAGCAGCTTAGGCGCGGATTCTTACTACGAGCAGTACTTC | CASSLGADSYYEQYF
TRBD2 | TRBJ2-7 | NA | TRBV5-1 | TGCGCCAGCAGTGTAACGGGAGGCCCCCCGGGAGAGCAGTACTTC | CASSVTGGPPGEQYF
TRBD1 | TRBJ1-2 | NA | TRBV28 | TGTGCCAGCAGTTTGACAGGGAGATACTATGGCTACACCTTC | CASSLTGRYYGYTF
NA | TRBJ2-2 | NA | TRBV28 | TGTGCCAGCAGTTCACTGATGCCCGGGGAGCTGTTTTTT | CASSSLMPGELFF
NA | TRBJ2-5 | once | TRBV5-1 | TGCGCCAGCAGCAACGCCGGGACCCAGTACTTC | CASSNAGTQYF
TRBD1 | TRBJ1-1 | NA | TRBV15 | TGTGCCACCAGCAGAGATTTGACAGGGGGACTGATGGGGACTGAAGCTTTCTTT | CATSRDLTGGLMGTEAFF
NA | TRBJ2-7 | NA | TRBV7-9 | TGTGCCAGCAGGACGATTAGCTCCGGTACCTCCTACGAGCAGTACTTC | CASRTISSGTSYEQYF
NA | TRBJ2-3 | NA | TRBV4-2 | TGTGCCAGCAGCCAAGGGGAGCGGGCTGGCACAGATACGCAGTATTTT | CASSQGERAGTDTQYF
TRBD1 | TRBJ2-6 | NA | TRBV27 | TGTGCCAGCAGTTGGGGGACAGGGGTAAGCGGGGCCAACGTCCTGACTTTC | CASSWGTGVSGANVLTF
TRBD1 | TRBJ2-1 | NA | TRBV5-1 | TGCGCCAGCAGTTCCGGACAGGTTTCCTACAATGAGCAGTTCTTC | CASSSGQVSYNEQFF
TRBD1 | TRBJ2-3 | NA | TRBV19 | TGTGCCAGTAGTATTTGGACAGGCCAAAGCACAGATACGCAGTATTTT | CASSIWTGQSTDTQYF
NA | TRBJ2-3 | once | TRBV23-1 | TGCGCCAGCAGTCAATCAGCGACTAGGCATAGGACAGATACGCAGTATTTT | CASSQSATRHRTDTQYF
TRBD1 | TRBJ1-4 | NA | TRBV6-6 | TGTGCCAGCAGTTTCGGGACAGGTCAGGTGGGGGAAAAACTGTTTTTT | CASSFGTGQVGEKLFF
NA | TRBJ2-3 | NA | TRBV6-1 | TGTGCCAGCAGTAACCGACAGTCGGATACGCAGTATTTT | CASSNRQSDTQYF
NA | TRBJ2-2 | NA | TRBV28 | TGTGCCAGCAGTTTGCGCCAGGGGTTGTCCGGGGAGCTGTTTTTT | CASSLRQGLSGELFF
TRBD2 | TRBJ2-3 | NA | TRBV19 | TGTGCCAGTAGTATAACTAGCGGGAGGGCCACAGATACGCAGTATTTT | CASSITSGRATDTQYF
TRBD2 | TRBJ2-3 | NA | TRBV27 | TGTGCCAGCAGTTTAGTAGCGGGGGCCACAGATACGCAGTATTTT | CASSLVAGATDTQYF
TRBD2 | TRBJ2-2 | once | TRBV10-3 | TGTGCCACTCTGGGCGGGAGGTGGAACACCGGGGAGCTGTTTTTT | CATLGGRWNTGELFF
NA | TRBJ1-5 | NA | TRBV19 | TGTGCCAGTAAGCGGGGCGGTGATCAGCCCCAGCATTTT | CASKRGGDQPQHF
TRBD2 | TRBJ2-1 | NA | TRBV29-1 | TGCAGCGTTGAAGATCGGGGTATACAGCGGGAGGTCTCGTTCGATCCTGGCACGTTCTTC | CSVEDRGIQREVSFDPGTFF
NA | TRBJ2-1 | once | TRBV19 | TGTGCCAGTAGTATCAGGGGAATTAATGAGCAGTTCTTC | CASSIRGINEQFF
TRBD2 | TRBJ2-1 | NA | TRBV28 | TGTGCCAGCAGTTCCGGGACTAGCGGGAGGAGATGGGAGTTCTTC | CASSSGTSGRRWEFF
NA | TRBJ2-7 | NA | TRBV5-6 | TGTGCCAGCAGCAATTTACACACGTCCTACGAGCAGTACTTC | CASSNLHTSYEQYF
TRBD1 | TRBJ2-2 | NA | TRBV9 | TGTGCCAGCAGCGACGGGACAGGGGGCGACACCGGGGAGCTGTTTTTT | CASSDGTGGDTGELFF
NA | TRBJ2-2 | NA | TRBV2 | TGTGCCAGCCTTAAGGACAGCGGTTTGAACACCGGGGAGCTGTTTTTT | CASLKDSGLNTGELFF
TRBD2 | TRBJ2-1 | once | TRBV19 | TGTGCCAGTAGAGATCTATTCGGGACTAGCGGGAGGGCCGACTTATACAATGAGCAGTTCTTC | CASRDLFGTSGRADLYNEQFF
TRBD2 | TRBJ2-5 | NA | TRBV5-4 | TGTGCCAGCAGCCCTAGCGGATACGGGGAGACCCAGTACTTC | CASSPSGYGETQYF
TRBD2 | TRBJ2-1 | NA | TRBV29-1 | TGCAGCGCGAGCGGGATTTCCTACAATGAGCAGTTCTTC | CSASGISYNEQFF
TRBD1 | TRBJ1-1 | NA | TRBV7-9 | TGTGCCAGCAGCCCCGGACAGGGGGCGCTCACTGAAGCTTTCTTT | CASSPGQGALTEAFF
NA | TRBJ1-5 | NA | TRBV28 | TGTGCCAGCAGTGGGGGGTTGACAGCTAATCAGCCCCAGCATTTT | CASSGGLTANQPQHF
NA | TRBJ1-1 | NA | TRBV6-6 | TGTGCCAGCAGTTTCGGGAACACTGAAGCTTTCTTT | CASSFGNTEAFF
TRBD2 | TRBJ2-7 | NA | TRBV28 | TGTGCCAGCAGTTTTAGGCTAGCGGGATCCTACGAGCAGTACTTC | CASSFRLAGSYEQYF
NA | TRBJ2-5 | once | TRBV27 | TGTGCCAGCAGTGGAACATCTCAACCGGGACTCCGGCCGGAGACCCAGTACTTC | CASSGTSQPGLRPETQYF
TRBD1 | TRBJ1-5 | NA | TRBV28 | TGTGCCAGCAGTTGGACAGGGGGCCATCAGCCCCAGCATTTT | CASSWTGGHQPQHF
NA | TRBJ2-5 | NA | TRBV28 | TGTGCCAGCAGTCTCGCGGGAAGGGAGACCCAGTACTTC | CASSLAGRETQYF
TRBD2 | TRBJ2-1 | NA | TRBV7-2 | TGTGCCAGCAGCTTGTCGGGAGGGCACAATGAGCAGTTCTTC | CASSLSGGHNEQFF
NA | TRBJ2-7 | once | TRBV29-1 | TGCAGCGTTGTCCAGGGAACCTACGAGCAGTACTTC | CSVVQGTYEQYF
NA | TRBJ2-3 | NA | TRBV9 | TGTGCCAGCAGCGCGACAGGCCGATTCCTCACAGATACGCAGTATTTT | CASSATGRFLTDTQYF
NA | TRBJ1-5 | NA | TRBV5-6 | TGTGCCAGCAGCTTGACCGGACAGCTGGCTTCCGAGCCCCAGCATTTT | CASSLTGQLASEPQHF
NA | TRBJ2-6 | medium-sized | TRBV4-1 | TGCGCCAGCAGTCCCTGGAGAACGGGGAGATCTGGGGCCAACGTCCTGACTTTC | CASSPWRTGRSGANVLTF
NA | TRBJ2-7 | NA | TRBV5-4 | TGTGCCAGCAGGGCACAAGGCGGCTACGAGCAGTACTTC | CASRAQGGYEQYF
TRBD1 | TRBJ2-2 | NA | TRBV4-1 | TGCGCCAGCAGCCGATTTTACGGACAGGGGGTGAACACCGGGGAGCTGTTTTTT | CASSRFYGQGVNTGELFF
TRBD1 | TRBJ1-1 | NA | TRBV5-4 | TGTGCCAGCAGCTTATGGACAGGGGGGGCTGAAGCTTTCTTT | CASSLWTGGAEAFF
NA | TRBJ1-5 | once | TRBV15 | TGTGCCACCAGTCCCGCGGGGGTCGGTAATCAGCCCCAGCATTTT | CATSPAGVGNQPQHF
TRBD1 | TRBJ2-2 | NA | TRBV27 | TGTGCCAGCAGCTGGGGGATACAGGGGTCCACCGGGGAGCTGTTTTTT | CASSWGIQGSTGELFF
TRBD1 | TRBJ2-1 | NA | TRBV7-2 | TGTGCCACCTTCCCGGGGACAGGGGCCTACAATGAGCAGTTCTTC | CATFPGTGAYNEQFF
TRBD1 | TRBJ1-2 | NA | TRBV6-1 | TGTGCCAGCAGTCAGGGGGTTGTTAGCTATGGCTACACCTTC | CASSQGVVSYGYTF
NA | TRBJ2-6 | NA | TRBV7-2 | TGTGCCAGCAGCTTCGCTCCGGCTGGGGCCAACGTCCTGACTTTC | CASSFAPAGANVLTF
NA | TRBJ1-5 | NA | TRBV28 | TGTGCCAGCACCCTCGAGATGCAACAGCCCCAGCATTTT | CASTLEMQQPQHF
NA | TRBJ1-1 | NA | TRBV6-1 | TGTGCCAGCATAAGGGGTGGGGACACTGAAGCTTTCTTT | CASIRGGDTEAFF